Included here is one TCR beta chain sequence, with context. This entry comes from a study of OX40 agonist ivuxolimab in advanced cancers. Data came from immunoSEQ multiplex PCR; TCRdb stores just in-frame clones and leaves some out. The sample yields over 95,000 clones, 80% to 90% seen once. This clonotype was sampled from an adult with an advanced solid tumor such as melanoma, head and neck, liver or kidney cancer. The source material was CD4+ or CD8+ T cells sorted from blood, sampled in a trial of the OX40 agonist ivuxolimab.

The DNA of the CDR3 is TGTGCCATCAGTGATACCCCCCCCTACGCCCAGTACTTC. Translating it yields CAISDTPPYAQYF. J is TRBJ2-5 and V is TRBV10-3, with D hard to call. Germline V gives CDR1 ENHRY, CDR2 SYGVKD. Between the trimmed V and J ends, which lost 3 bases and 9 bases, there was a span of 14 bases. This CDR3 spans 13 amino acids.